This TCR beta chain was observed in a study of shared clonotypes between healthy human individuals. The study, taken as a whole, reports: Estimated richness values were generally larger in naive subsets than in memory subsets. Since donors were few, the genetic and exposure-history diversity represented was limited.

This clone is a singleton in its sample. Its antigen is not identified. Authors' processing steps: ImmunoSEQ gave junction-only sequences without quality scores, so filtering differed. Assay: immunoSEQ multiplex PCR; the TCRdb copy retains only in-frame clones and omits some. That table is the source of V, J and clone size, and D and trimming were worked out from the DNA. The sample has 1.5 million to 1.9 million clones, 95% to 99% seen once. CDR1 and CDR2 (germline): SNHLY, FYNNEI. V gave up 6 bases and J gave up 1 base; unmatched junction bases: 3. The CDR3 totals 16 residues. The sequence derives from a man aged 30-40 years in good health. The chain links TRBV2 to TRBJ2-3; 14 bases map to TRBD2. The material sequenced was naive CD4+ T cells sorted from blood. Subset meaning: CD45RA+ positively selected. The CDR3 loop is CASRRLAGGGTDTQYF. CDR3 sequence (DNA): TGTGCCAGCAGACGACTAGCGGGAGGGGGCACAGATACGCAGTATTTT.